The rows below give T cell receptor beta chains drawn from one sample of a study of T cell changes during pregnancy in multiple sclerosis. Repertoires were generated with immunoSEQ multiplex PCR, while TCRdb's copy carries only in-frame clones and drops some. The sample contains some 20,000 clones, about 88% of which appear only once. This sample comprised CD8+ T cells from peripheral blood mononuclear cells, obtained in the third trimester of pregnancy. These receptors all come from a female donor in good health, enrolled as a control in a pregnancy study. CDR3s include the opening cysteine and the closing phenylalanine or tryptophan. The D gene is left open where the match is weak. The size of a clone is reported for some rows only, either as once, few or many, or as a class for expanded clones.

V	D	J	size	CDR3	DNA
TRBV4-1	-	TRBJ1-6	-	CASSQDSYRDLTLFWDSPLHF	TGCGCCAGCAGCCAAGATTCCTACAGGGATCTTACCCTATTTTGGGATTCACCCCTCCACTTT
TRBV7-6	-	TRBJ2-7	-	CASSPTGSEQYF	TGTGCCAGCAGCCCAACAGGGAGCGAGCAGTACTTC
TRBV27	TRBD2	TRBJ2-1	-	CATRNALAGVYNEQFF	TGTGCCACCAGGAATGCGCTAGCGGGAGTCTACAATGAGCAGTTCTTC
TRBV7-2	TRBD1	TRBJ2-7	-	CASSVGQGRTYEQYF	TGTGCCAGCAGCGTCGGACAGGGTCGGACCTACGAGCAGTACTTC
TRBV11-2	-	TRBJ2-1	-	CASSLSVSSYNEQFF	TGTGCCAGCAGCTTAAGTGTGAGCTCCTACAATGAGCAGTTCTTC
TRBV27	-	TRBJ2-3	-	CASSLPGNTQYF	TGTGCCAGCAGTTTACCGGGAAATACGCAGTATTTT
TRBV6-6	TRBD1	TRBJ1-2	-	CASSPRDRGKNGYTF	TGTGCCAGCAGTCCCCGGGACAGGGGGAAGAATGGCTACACCTTC
TRBV9	TRBD1	TRBJ2-2	-	CASSPLGQGGELFF	TGTGCCAGCAGCCCATTAGGACAGGGCGGGGAGCTGTTTTTT
TRBV2	-	TRBJ2-3	once	CASSEGGSYTDTQYF	TGTGCCAGCAGTGAAGGAGGTAGCTACACAGATACGCAGTATTTT
TRBV7-9	-	TRBJ1-1	-	CASSPTPWGDTEAFF	TGTGCCAGCAGTCCCACCCCCTGGGGAGACACTGAAGCTTTCTTT
TRBV2	-	TRBJ1-1	-	CASSERSVVSPEAFF	TGTGCCAGCAGTGAACGATCGGTGGTTTCCCCTGAAGCTTTCTTT
TRBV27	-	TRBJ2-1	once	CASSFISPYNEQFF	TGTGCCAGCAGTTTTATTTCTCCGTACAATGAGCAGTTCTTC